The clone carrying this TCR beta chain has a handful of counts. Antigen: not known. These data are taken from a study of T-cell memory formation after mild COVID-19. With 7 bases removed from V and 4 bases from J, the gap between germline ends came to 16 bases. The CDR3 is 14 residues long. Germline lookup yields CDR1 MNHEY and CDR2 SVGAGI. Study findings and constraints: Contracting clones localized mainly to CM and EM when CD4+ and mainly to EMRA when CD8+.

TCRdb used MiXCR to reprocess the 5' RACE reads, holding one entry per CDR3 protein. This table holds under 250,000 distinct CDR3 sequences, approximately 15% found once. Sequencing was done on a sample of PBMCs or a T cell subset sorted from them (not recorded which). The source of this sequence is an adult woman who had mild COVID-19 (a few samples of this study predate the infection). Cell type and time point are not known. The chain carries TRBV6-5 and TRBJ1-1; D not resolved. Here the CDR3 reads CASTPLDFGTEAFF. The CDR3 DNA reads as TGTGCCAGCACTCCCCTGGACTTTGGCACTGAAGCTTTCTTT.